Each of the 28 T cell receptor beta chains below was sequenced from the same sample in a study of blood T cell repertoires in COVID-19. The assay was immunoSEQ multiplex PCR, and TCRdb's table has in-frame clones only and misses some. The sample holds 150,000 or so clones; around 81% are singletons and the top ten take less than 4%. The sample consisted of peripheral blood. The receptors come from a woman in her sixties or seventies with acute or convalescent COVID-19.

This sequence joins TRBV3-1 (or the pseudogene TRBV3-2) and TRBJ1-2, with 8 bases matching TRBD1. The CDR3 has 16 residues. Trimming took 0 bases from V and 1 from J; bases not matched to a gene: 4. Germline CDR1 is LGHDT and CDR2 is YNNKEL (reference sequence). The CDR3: CASSQEYGTGNYGYTF. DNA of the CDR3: TGTGCCAGCAGCCAAGAGTACGGGACAGGTAACTATGGCTACACCTTC.

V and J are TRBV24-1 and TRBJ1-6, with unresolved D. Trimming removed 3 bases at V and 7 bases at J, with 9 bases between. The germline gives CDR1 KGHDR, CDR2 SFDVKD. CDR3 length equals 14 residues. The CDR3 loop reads CATSDTLQNSPLHF. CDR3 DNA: TGTGCCACCAGTGATACTCTACAGAATTCACCCCTCCACTTT.

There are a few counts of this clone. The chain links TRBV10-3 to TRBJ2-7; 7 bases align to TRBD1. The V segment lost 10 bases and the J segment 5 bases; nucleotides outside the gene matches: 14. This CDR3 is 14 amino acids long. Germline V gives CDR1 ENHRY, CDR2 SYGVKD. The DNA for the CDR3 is TGTGCCACTACAGGGGTGACAGTGAACAACGAGCAGTACTTC. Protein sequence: CATTGVTVNNEQYF.

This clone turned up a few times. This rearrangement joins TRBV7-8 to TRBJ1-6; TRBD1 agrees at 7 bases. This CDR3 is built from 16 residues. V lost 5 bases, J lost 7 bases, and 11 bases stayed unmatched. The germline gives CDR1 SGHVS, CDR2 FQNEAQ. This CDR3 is CASSREYRGNNSPLHF. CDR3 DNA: TGTGCCAGCAGCCGAGAATACAGGGGAAACAATTCACCCCTCCACTTT. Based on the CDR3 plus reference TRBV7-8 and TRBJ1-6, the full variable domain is GAGVSQSPRYKVAKRGQDVALRCDPISGHVSLFWYQQALGQGPEFLTYFQNEAQLDKSGLPSDRFFAERPEGSVSTLKIQRTQQEDSAVYLCASSREYRGNNSPLHFGNGTRLTVT.

DNA for the CDR3: TGTGCCAGCAGCCAAATGACTAGCGGCACCGGGGAGCTGTTTTTT. It encodes CASSQMTSGTGELFF. The chain links TRBV3-1 (or the pseudogene TRBV3-2) to TRBJ2-2; TRBD2 matches 9 bases. V lost 2 bases and J lost 4; bases outside the gene matches: 2. Germline loops: CDR1 LGHDT, CDR2 YNNKEL (reference sequence). The CDR3 has 15 residues.

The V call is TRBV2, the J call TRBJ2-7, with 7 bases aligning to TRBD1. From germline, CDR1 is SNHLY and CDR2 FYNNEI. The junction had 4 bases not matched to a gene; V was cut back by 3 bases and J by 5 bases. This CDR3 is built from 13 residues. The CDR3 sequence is CASSDRGRDEQYF. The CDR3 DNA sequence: TGTGCCAGCAGTGACAGGGGGAGAGACGAGCAGTACTTC.

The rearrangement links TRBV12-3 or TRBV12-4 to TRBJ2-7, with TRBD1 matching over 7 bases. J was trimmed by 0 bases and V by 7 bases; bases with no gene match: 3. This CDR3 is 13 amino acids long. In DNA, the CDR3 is TGTGCCAGCAAAGGGGACAGCTCCTACGAGCAGTACTTC. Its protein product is CASKGDSSYEQYF.

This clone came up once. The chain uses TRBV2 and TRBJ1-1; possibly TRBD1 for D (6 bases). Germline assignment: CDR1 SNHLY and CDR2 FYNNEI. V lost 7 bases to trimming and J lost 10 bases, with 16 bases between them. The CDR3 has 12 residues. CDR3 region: CASTGGFGGAFF. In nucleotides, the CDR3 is TGTGCCAGCACTGGGGGCTTTGGGGGAGCTTTCTTT.

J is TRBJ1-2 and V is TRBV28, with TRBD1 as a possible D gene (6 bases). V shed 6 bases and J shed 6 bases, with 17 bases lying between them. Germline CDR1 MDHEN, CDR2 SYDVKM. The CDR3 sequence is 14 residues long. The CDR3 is CASRDQGTSNGYTF. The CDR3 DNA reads TGTGCCAGCAGAGATCAGGGGACCAGTAATGGCTACACCTTC.

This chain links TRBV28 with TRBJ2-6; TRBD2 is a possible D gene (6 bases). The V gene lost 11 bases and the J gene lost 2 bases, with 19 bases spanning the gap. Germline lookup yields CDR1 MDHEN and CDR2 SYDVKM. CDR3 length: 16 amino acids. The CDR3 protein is CACVGFAGPGANVLTF. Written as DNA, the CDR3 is TGTGCCTGCGTGGGATTTGCGGGACCTGGGGCCAACGTCCTGACTTTC.

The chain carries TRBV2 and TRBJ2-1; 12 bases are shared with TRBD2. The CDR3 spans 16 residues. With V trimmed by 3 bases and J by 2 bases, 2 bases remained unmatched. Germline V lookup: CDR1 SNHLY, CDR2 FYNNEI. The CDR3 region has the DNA TGTGCCAGCAGTGAGACTAGCGGGAGAACCTACAATGAGCAGTTCTTC. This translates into CASSETSGRTYNEQFF.

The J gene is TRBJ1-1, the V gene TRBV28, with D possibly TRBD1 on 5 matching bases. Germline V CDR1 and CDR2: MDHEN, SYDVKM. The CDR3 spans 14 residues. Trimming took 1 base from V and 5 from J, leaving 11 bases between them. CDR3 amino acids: CASSLSGLGTEAFF. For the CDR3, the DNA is TGTGCCAGCAGTTTATCAGGGTTGGGGACTGAAGCTTTCTTT.

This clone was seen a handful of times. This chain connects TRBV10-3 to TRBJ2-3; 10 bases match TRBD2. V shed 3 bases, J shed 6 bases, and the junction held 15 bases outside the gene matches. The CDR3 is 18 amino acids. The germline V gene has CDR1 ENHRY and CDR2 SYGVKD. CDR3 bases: TGTGCCATCAGTGATCATTCGATACTAGCGGGACCAAGGGATACGCAGTATTTT. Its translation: CAISDHSILAGPRDTQYF.

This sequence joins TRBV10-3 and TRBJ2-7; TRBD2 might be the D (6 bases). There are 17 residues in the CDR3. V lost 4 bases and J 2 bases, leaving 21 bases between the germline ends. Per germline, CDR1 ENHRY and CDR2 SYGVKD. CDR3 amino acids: CAISALGPQRATYEQYF. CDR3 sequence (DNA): TGTGCCATCAGTGCCCTGGGACCCCAGCGGGCGACCTACGAGCAGTACTTC.

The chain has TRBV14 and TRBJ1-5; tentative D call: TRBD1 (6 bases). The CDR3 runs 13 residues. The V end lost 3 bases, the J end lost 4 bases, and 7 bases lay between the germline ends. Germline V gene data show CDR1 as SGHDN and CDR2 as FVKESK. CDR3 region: CASSQGANQPQHF. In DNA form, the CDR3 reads TGTGCCAGCAGCCAGGGGGCTAATCAGCCCCAGCATTTT.

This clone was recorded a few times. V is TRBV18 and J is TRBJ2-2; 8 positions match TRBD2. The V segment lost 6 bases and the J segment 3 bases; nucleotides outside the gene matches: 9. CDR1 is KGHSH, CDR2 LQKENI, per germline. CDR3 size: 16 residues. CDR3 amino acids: CASSRRTGGDTGELFF. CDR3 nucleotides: TGTGCCAGCTCTAGACGGACGGGAGGGGACACCGGGGAGCTGTTTTTT.

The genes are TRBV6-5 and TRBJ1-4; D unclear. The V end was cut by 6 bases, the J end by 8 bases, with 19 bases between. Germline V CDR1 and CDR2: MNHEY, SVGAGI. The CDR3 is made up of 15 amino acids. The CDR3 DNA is TGTGCCAGCAGACGATGGGAGGACGATAACGAAAAACTGTTTTTT. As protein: CASRRWEDDNEKLFF.

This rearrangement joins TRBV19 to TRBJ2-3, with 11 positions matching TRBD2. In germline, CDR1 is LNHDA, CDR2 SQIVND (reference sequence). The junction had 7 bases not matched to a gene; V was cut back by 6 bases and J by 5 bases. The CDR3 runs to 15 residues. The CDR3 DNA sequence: TGTGCCAGTAGATTACGACTAGCGGGGCGAGATACGCAGTATTTT. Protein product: CASRLRLAGRDTQYF.

CDR3 loop: CASNPPRAGGCYEQYF. In DNA, the CDR3 is TGTGCCAGCAACCCCCCCCGTGCGGGAGGCTGCTACGAGCAGTACTTC. V is TRBV25-1 and J is TRBJ2-7; TRBD2 matches at 8 bases. V lost 7 bases to trimming and J lost 3 bases; unmatched junction nucleotides: 14. Germline CDR1 is MGHDK and CDR2 is SYGVNS. The CDR3 runs 16 residues.

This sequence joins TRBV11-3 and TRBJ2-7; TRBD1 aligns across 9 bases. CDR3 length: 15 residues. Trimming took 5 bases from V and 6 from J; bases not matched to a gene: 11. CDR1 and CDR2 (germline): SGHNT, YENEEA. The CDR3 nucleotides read TGTGCCAGCAGCCTGGGACAGGGCGCCCGTGGCGAGCAGTACTTC. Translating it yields CASSLGQGARGEQYF.

CDR3 sequence (DNA): TGTGCCAGCAGCTTAATAGGACAGGAGAAGTTTTTT. The encoded protein is CASSLIGQEKFF. The gene calls are TRBV7-2 and TRBJ1-4; 7 bases match TRBD1. V dropped 2 bases and J dropped 16; count of bases not matched to a gene: 7. CDR1 is SGHTA, CDR2 FQGNSA, per germline. CDR3 length: 12 residues.

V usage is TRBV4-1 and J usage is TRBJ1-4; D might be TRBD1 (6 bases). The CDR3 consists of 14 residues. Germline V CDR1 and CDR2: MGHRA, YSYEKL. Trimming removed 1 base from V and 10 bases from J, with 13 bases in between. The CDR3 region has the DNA TGCGCCAGCAGCCAAGGGGGCGACAGGAGAAAACTGTTTTTT. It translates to CASSQGGDRRKLFF.

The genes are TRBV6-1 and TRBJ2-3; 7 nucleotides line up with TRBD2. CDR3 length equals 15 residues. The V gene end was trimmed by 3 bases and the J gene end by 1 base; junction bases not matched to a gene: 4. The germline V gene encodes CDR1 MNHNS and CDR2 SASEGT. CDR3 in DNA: TGTGCCAGCAGTGATTCGCTAGCGGGCACAGATACGCAGTATTTT. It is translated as CASSDSLAGTDTQYF.

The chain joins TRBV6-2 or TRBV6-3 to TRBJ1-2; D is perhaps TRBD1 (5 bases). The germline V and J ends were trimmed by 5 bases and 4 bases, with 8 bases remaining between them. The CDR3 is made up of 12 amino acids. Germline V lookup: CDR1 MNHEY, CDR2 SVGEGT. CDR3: CASSIQGYGYTF. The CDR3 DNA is TGTGCCAGCAGTATCCAGGGCTATGGCTACACCTTC.

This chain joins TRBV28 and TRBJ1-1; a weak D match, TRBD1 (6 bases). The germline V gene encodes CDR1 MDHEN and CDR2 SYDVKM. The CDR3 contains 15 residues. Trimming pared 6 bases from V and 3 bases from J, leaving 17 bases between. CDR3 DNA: TGTGCCAGCAGGGCCCAGGGGTACTTAGACACTGAAGCTTTCTTT. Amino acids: CASRAQGYLDTEAFF. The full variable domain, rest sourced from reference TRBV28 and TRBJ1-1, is DVKVTQSSRYLVKRTGEKVFLECVQDMDHENMFWYRQDPGLGLRLIYFSYDVKMKEKGDIPEGYSVSREKKERFSLILESASTNQTSMYLCASRAQGYLDTEAFFGQGTRLTVV.

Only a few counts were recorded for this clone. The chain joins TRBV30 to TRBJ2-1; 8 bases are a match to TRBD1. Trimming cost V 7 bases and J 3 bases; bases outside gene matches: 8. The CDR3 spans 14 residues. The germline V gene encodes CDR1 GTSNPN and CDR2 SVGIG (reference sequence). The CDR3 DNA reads TGTGCCTCGGACGGACAGGGCAACTACAATGAGCAGTTCTTC. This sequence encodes CASDGQGNYNEQFF.

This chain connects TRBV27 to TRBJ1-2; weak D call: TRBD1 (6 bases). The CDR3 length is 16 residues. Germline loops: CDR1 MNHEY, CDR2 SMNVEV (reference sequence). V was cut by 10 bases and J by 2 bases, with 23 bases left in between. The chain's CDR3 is CATGPPGHPINYGYTF. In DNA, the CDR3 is TGTGCCACCGGCCCCCCGGGACACCCAATAAACTATGGCTACACCTTC.

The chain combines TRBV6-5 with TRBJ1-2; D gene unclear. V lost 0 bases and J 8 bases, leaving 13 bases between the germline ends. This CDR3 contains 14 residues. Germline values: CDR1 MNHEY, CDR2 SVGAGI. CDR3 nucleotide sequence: TGTGCCAGCAGTTACTCGAGAGGGCCGGGAGGCTACACCTTC. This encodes CASSYSRGPGGYTF.